The 19 T cell receptor beta chains given below trace back to one sample, sequenced in a study of T cells after yellow fever vaccination. TCRdb reprocessed the 5' RACE reads via MiXCR and lists one record per CDR3 protein. This sample has around 16,000 distinct CDR3 sequences, with about 4% found just once. The sample in question was PBMCs, either bulk or a sorted T-cell subset (CD4+, CD8+, memory, or dextramer-sorted; not recorded which), obtained 15 days after the yellow fever booster vaccination. The receptors derive from a man younger than 45 who received the YFV17D yellow fever vaccine.

This clonotype appeared many times. Relative to the germline gene, one junction end is altered; a read error may explain this. The chain carries TRBV5-5 and TRBJ2-7, with 8 positions matching TRBD1. This CDR3 contains 12 residues. Germline-derived CDR1 and CDR2 are SGHKS and YYEKEE (reference sequence). As DNA, the CDR3 is TGTGCCAGCAGCTTGGGACAGGGGAATAAGGACTTC. Translated, it gives CASSLGQGNKDF.

This clonotype was counted many times. This rearrangement joins TRBV11-1 to TRBJ2-1, with D unresolved. Trimming left V 1 base short and J 9 bases short, with 7 bases between. The CDR3 sequence is 12 residues long. CDR1 is SGHAT and CDR2 is FQDESV in the germline V gene (reference sequence). The CDR3 nucleotides read TGTGCCAGCAGCTTAGTAGGCGGTGAGCAGTTCTTC. Amino acids: CASSLVGGEQFF.

This clonotype was detected many times. The chain combines TRBV7-9 with TRBJ2-3; possibly TRBD2 for D (5 bases). The germline V gene encodes CDR1 SEHNR and CDR2 FQNEAQ (reference sequence). Trimming stripped 5 bases from V and 2 bases from J, with 17 bases between. The CDR3 loop spans 16 amino acids. In nucleotides, the CDR3 is TGTGCCAGCAGCCCCCGGGTACCGGAGGCCACAGATACGCAGTATTTT. It is translated as CASSPRVPEATDTQYF.

This clonotype was seen ten or more times. This chain connects TRBV24-1 to TRBJ2-1; D may be TRBD2 (5 bases). In germline, CDR1 is KGHDR, CDR2 SFDVKD. V was pared by 4 bases and J by 6 bases, with 9 bases between. This CDR3 has 13 amino acids. The CDR3: CATSDPAGNEQFF. The CDR3 DNA reads as TGTGCCACCAGTGACCCCGCGGGCAATGAGCAGTTCTTC.

This clonotype has a count of ten or more. The genes are TRBV3-1 and TRBJ1-1, with TRBD1 identical over 8 bases. The CDR3 sequence is 16 residues long. J lost 6 bases, V lost 0 bases, and 9 bases had no gene match. Germline V gene data show CDR1 as LGHDT and CDR2 as YNNKEL (reference sequence). The CDR3 bases are TGTGCCAGCAGCCAAGATGTCGGACAGGGAGGACCTGAAGCTTTCTTT. Encoded protein: CASSQDVGQGGPEAFF.

The J gene is TRBJ1-4, the V gene TRBV20-1, with 8 bases lining up with TRBD1. CDR1 DFQATT and CDR2 SNEGSKA come from the germline V gene (reference sequence). The CDR3 loop spans 13 amino acids. After removal of 5 bases from V and 6 bases from J, the junction contained 5 bases not matched to a gene. The CDR3 loop is CSAPDRADEKLFF. Here the CDR3 DNA reads TGCAGTGCTCCGGACAGGGCGGATGAAAAACTGTTTTTT.

This clonotype is judged medium-sized. Here the CDR3 DNA reads TGTGCCAGCAGCAGCTACAAGGCAGTTAAGGTTAGCTCCTACGAGCAGTACTTC. This translates into CASSSYKAVKVSSYEQYF. The chain combines TRBV3-1 with TRBJ2-7; D remains unclear. Germline CDR1 is LGHDT and CDR2 is YNNKEL (reference sequence). V was pared by 5 bases and J by 0 bases, with 23 bases between. The CDR3 is made up of 18 amino acids.

Many counts were recorded for this clonotype. The chain uses TRBV11-2 and TRBJ2-7; a possible D gene is TRBD2 (6 bases). CDR1 and CDR2 (germline): SGHAT, FQNNGV. The V gene lost 5 bases and the J gene lost 6 bases, with 17 bases spanning the gap. The CDR3 runs 14 residues. CDR3 sequence (DNA): TGTGCCAGCAGCCCTCTAGGGACTTACCTCGAGCAGTACTTC. As protein: CASSPLGTYLEQYF.

This clonotype was seen repeatedly, ten times or more. The rearrangement links TRBV11-2 to TRBJ2-3; 7 bases fit TRBD1. J gave up 2 bases and V 4 bases, and 3 bases lay outside the gene matches. Germline CDR1 SGHAT, CDR2 FQNNGV. The CDR3 spans 14 residues. The CDR3 protein is CASSWDRITDTQYF. CDR3 coding DNA: TGTGCCAGCAGCTGGGACAGAATCACAGATACGCAGTATTTT.

There are many counts of this clonotype. The genes are TRBV20-1 and TRBJ2-5, with D possibly TRBD2 on 5 matching bases. Germline loops: CDR1 DFQATT, CDR2 SNEGSKA (reference sequence). CDR3 length equals 13 residues. V gave up 3 bases and J gave up 0 bases, with 8 bases separating them. CDR3 bases: TGCAGTGCTAGTCGAGGGTACCAAGAGACCCAGTACTTC. It specifies CSASRGYQETQYF.

This clonotype is medium-sized. This chain uses TRBV24-1 with TRBJ2-1; 10 nucleotides line up with TRBD2. Germline CDR1 and CDR2: KGHDR and SFDVKD. V lost 9 bases to trimming and J lost 5 bases; unmatched junction nucleotides: 9. This CDR3 spans 15 amino acids. The CDR3 DNA follows: TGTGCCACCCACCTGAGCGGGAGGGGAAACAATGAGCAGTTCTTC. It specifies CATHLSGRGNNEQFF.

This clonotype is labeled as medium-sized. This chain connects TRBV7-9 to TRBJ1-1, with D perhaps TRBD1 (6 bases). Germline V gives CDR1 SEHNR, CDR2 FQNEAQ (reference sequence). The CDR3 loop spans 15 amino acids. The V end lost 1 base, the J end lost 1 base, and 10 bases lay between the germline ends. CDR3 DNA sequence: TGTGCCAGCAGCTTAGGAACGGGGGCGAACACTGAAGCTTTCTTT. Encoded protein: CASSLGTGANTEAFF.

This clonotype was counted ten times or more. This rearrangement joins TRBV20-1 to TRBJ2-7, with TRBD1 matching over 7 bases. Germline loops: CDR1 DFQATT, CDR2 SNEGSKA (reference sequence). Trimming at V came to 2 bases and at J to 3 bases, leaving 7 bases not matched to a gene. CDR3 length: 14 residues. This CDR3 reads CSARPGQRNYEQYF. The CDR3, as DNA: TGCAGTGCTAGACCGGGACAGAGAAACTACGAGCAGTACTTC.

There are many counts of this clonotype. The V gene is TRBV7-3, the J gene TRBJ2-3; D ambiguous. The CDR3 is 11 amino acids. The V and J ends lost 0 bases and 10 bases respectively, with 5 bases between them. Germline V lookup: CDR1 SGHTA, CDR2 FQGTGA. CDR3 in DNA: TGTGCCAGCAGCTTAACTAGCCCGCAGTATTTT. Protein: CASSLTSPQYF. The full variable domain, with the rest looked up from reference TRBV7-3 and TRBJ2-3, is GAGVSQTPSNKVTEKGKYVELRCDPISGHTALYWYRQSLGQGPEFLIYFQGTGAADDSGLPNDRFFAVRPEGSVSTLKIQRTERGDSAVYLCASSLTSPQYFGPGTRLTVL.

This clonotype was seen many times. The chain carries TRBV27 and TRBJ2-3; D not resolved. Trimming pared 2 bases from V and 3 bases from J, leaving 18 bases between. The germline CDR1 and CDR2 sequences are MNHEY and SMNVEV (reference sequence). The CDR3 has 17 amino acids. Here the CDR3 DNA reads TGTGCCAGCAGTTTAAGATCGGGCAGGCTGGGGACAGATACGCAGTATTTT. Protein product: CASSLRSGRLGTDTQYF.

This clonotype has at least ten counts. The chain employs TRBV4-2 and TRBJ2-2; 8 bases map to TRBD1. The CDR3 is made up of 16 amino acids. CDR1 is LGHNA and CDR2 is YNFKEQ in the germline V gene. V shed 1 base, J shed 7 bases, and the junction held 8 bases outside the gene matches. For the CDR3, the DNA is TGTGCCAGCAGCCAAGTCCCCAGGGGGCTGAACGGGGAGCTGTTTTTT. The encoded protein is CASSQVPRGLNGELFF.

Only a few counts were recorded for this clonotype. The CDR3 is CASTPRGIAYYEQYF. As DNA, the CDR3 is TGTGCCAGCACGCCGCGCGGGATAGCGTACTACGAGCAGTACTTC. The J gene is TRBJ2-7, the V gene TRBV6-2 or TRBV6-3; tentative D call: TRBD2 (6 bases). Germline loops: CDR1 MNHEY, CDR2 SVGEGT. This CDR3 has 15 amino acids. Trimming stripped 7 bases from V and 3 bases from J, with 19 bases between.

Ten or more counts support this clonotype. This sequence joins TRBV6-5 and TRBJ2-7, with TRBD1 matching 7 bases. In germline, CDR1 is MNHEY, CDR2 SVGAGI. The CDR3 is 14 residues long. Unmatched junction bases numbered 7, after V lost 5 bases and J lost 3 bases. The CDR3 loop reads CASSPGTASYEQYF. CDR3 in DNA: TGTGCCAGCAGTCCCGGGACAGCAAGCTACGAGCAGTACTTC.

By share of the sample, this clonotype is medium-sized. The chain links TRBV5-1 to TRBJ1-2, with D perhaps matching TRBD1 (5 bases). The CDR3 spans 13 residues. Trimming took 0 bases from V and 8 from J, leaving 11 bases between them. Germline-derived CDR1 and CDR2 are SGHRS and YFSETQ. CDR3 sequence: CASSLAGGVGYTF. CDR3 nucleotides: TGCGCCAGCAGCTTGGCCGGAGGGGTCGGCTACACCTTC.